These 27 T cell receptor beta chains were sequenced from one sample in a study of blood T cell repertoires in COVID-19. Sequenced by immunoSEQ multiplex PCR; TCRdb stores in-frame clones only, minus some. Seen here are approximately 99,000 clones, over 80% observed once, and the top ten hold 1.5% to 2.5%. The sequenced material came from peripheral blood. The receptors derive from a man aged 65 to 79 with active or convalescent COVID-19.

The chain has TRBV7-3 and TRBJ2-3, with 7 positions matching TRBD2. The ends lost 4 bases at V and 8 bases at J; junction bases unmatched: 15. The length of the CDR3 is 16 residues. CDR1 is SGHTA and CDR2 is FQGTGA in the germline V gene. The CDR3 coding sequence is TGTGCCAGCAGCTACGATAGCGGGTCGCGGTCCGGTACGCAGTATTTT. It is translated as CASSYDSGSRSGTQYF. Full variable domain (outside the CDR3, taken from reference TRBV7-3 and TRBJ2-3): GAGVSQTPSNKVTEKGKYVELRCDPISGHTALYWYRQSLGQGPEFLIYFQGTGAADDSGLPNDRFFAVRPEGSVSTLKIQRTERGDSAVYLCASSYDSGSRSGTQYFGPGTRLTVL.

The genes are TRBV7-2 and TRBJ1-2; 7 nucleotides match TRBD1. Germline V gene data show CDR1 as SGHTA and CDR2 as FQGNSA. The CDR3 runs to 16 residues. Losses at the gene ends were 2 bases for V and 0 bases for J; bases not matched to a gene: 6. CDR3 loop: CASSLRGQASNYGYTF. The CDR3 DNA reads as TGTGCCAGCAGCTTAAGAGGACAGGCGTCTAACTATGGCTACACCTTC. Full variable domain (rest looked up from reference TRBV7-2 and TRBJ1-2): GAGVSQSPSNKVTEKGKDVELRCDPISGHTALYWYRQSLGQGLEFLIYFQGNSAPDKSGLPSDRFSAERTGGSVSTLTIQRTQQEDSAVYLCASSLRGQASNYGYTFGSGTRLTVV.

The V gene is TRBV7-2, the J gene TRBJ1-4; 8 positions agree with TRBD1. The germline V gene has CDR1 SGHTA and CDR2 FQGNSA. V gave up 6 bases and J gave up 7 bases; unmatched junction bases: 10. The CDR3 sequence is 15 residues long. CDR3 nucleotide sequence: TGTGCCAGCAGGTTTAGTGGGACAGGTGGTGAAAAACTGTTTTTT. Encoded protein: CASRFSGTGGEKLFF.

V and J are TRBV9 and TRBJ2-1; 12 bases map to TRBD1. Germline loops: CDR1 SGDLS, CDR2 YYNGEE. This CDR3 has 15 amino acids. V shed 3 bases and J 8 bases; nucleotides not matched to a gene: 6. The CDR3 region is CASSEGTGGFYEQFF. DNA of the CDR3: TGTGCCAGCAGCGAAGGGACAGGGGGCTTTTATGAGCAGTTCTTC.

The rearrangement links TRBV29-1 to TRBJ2-7; 14 bases fit TRBD2. The V gene's germline CDR1 is SQVTM and CDR2 ANQGSEA. Germline trimming cut 5 bases from V and 1 base from J; bases unmatched to any gene: 10. The CDR3 has 17 amino acids. The CDR3 loop reads CSVRPSGTSGGSYEQYF. The CDR3 region has the DNA TGCAGCGTTCGTCCCTCCGGGACTAGCGGGGGATCCTACGAGCAGTACTTC.

This chain links TRBV5-1 with TRBJ2-3, with TRBD2 identical over 7 bases. In germline, CDR1 is SGHRS, CDR2 YFSETQ. V shed 5 bases and J 0 bases; nucleotides not matched to a gene: 6. The CDR3 has 15 amino acids. CDR3 sequence (DNA): TGCGCCAGCAGACCCGGGGGGAAGAGCACAGATACGCAGTATTTT. Translation: CASRPGGKSTDTQYF. The full variable domain, completed using reference TRBV5-1 and TRBJ2-3, is KAGVTQTPRYLIKTRGQQVTLSCSPISGHRSVSWYQQTPGQGLQFLFEYFSETQRNKGNFPGRFSGRQFSNSRSEMNVSTLELGDSALYLCASRPGGKSTDTQYFGPGTRLTVL.

CDR3: CASSSDSRPTDTQYF. Here the CDR3 DNA reads TGCGCCAGCAGCTCTGACTCTCGACCCACAGATACGCAGTATTTT. J is TRBJ2-3 and V is TRBV5-1; D is unresolved. Deletions cut 3 bases from V and 2 bases from J, with 13 bases between. The CDR3 loop spans 15 amino acids. The germline CDR1 and CDR2 sequences are SGHRS and YFSETQ.

The rearrangement joins TRBV2 to TRBJ1-6; D remains unclear. CDR1 and CDR2 (germline): SNHLY, FYNNEI. The V end lost 7 bases, the J end lost 10 bases, and 11 bases lay between the germline ends. The CDR3 spans 12 residues. CDR3 in amino acids: CASTGGGSPLHF. CDR3 coding DNA: TGTGCCAGCACCGGAGGAGGATCACCCCTCCACTTT. The variable domain in full, completed from reference TRBV2 and TRBJ1-6, reads EPEVTQTPSHQVTQMGQEVILRCVPISNHLYFYWYRQILGQKVEFLVSFYNNEISEKSEIFDDQFSVERPDGSNFTLKIRSTKLEDSAMYFCASTGGGSPLHFGNGTRLTVT.

The CDR3 nucleotides are TGTGCCAGCAGCTATACAGGGCCTTTAAGCTACACCTTC. Amino acid sequence: CASSYTGPLSYTF. The chain has TRBV7-2 and TRBJ1-2; a possible D gene is TRBD1 (6 bases). This CDR3 is 13 amino acids long. V shed 4 bases and J shed 9 bases, with 15 bases lying between them. Germline CDR1 and CDR2: SGHTA and FQGNSA. Full variable domain (outside the CDR3, taken from reference TRBV7-2 and TRBJ1-2): GAGVSQSPSNKVTEKGKDVELRCDPISGHTALYWYRQSLGQGLEFLIYFQGNSAPDKSGLPSDRFSAERTGGSVSTLTIQRTQQEDSAVYLCASSYTGPLSYTFGSGTRLTVV.

This clone appeared once. The genes are TRBV19 and TRBJ1-6; 10 nucleotides line up with TRBD1. The CDR3 extends over 15 amino acids. Germline V gives CDR1 LNHDA, CDR2 SQIVND (reference sequence). The junction had 5 bases not matched to a gene; V was cut back by 6 bases and J by 6 bases. The CDR3 nucleotides read TGTGCCAGTAGAGAAGGGGACAGGGGTAATTCACCCCTCCACTTT. It specifies CASREGDRGNSPLHF.

The V gene is TRBV27, the J gene TRBJ2-1; 10 bases are a match to TRBD2. Trimming removed 5 bases from V and 4 bases from J; junction bases left unmatched: 5. CDR1 MNHEY and CDR2 SMNVEV come from the germline V gene (reference sequence). This CDR3 has 15 amino acids. CDR3 nucleotide sequence: TGTGCCAGCAGTCAACTAGCGGGGAGTTACAATGAGCAGTTCTTC. Encoded protein: CASSQLAGSYNEQFF.

This clone was counted a single time. This sequence joins TRBV28 and TRBJ1-1; TRBD1 agrees at 8 bases. V lost 3 bases and J lost 0; bases outside the gene matches: 6. Per the germline V gene, CDR1 is MDHEN and CDR2 is SYDVKM. The CDR3 runs to 16 residues. The chain's CDR3 is CASSFRTGMMNTEAFF. The CDR3 DNA sequence: TGTGCCAGCAGTTTCCGGACAGGGATGATGAACACTGAAGCTTTCTTT. The full variable domain, in which reference TRBV28 and TRBJ1-1 provide the parts outside the CDR3, is DVKVTQSSRYLVKRTGEKVFLECVQDMDHENMFWYRQDPGLGLRLIYFSYDVKMKEKGDIPEGYSVSREKKERFSLILESASTNQTSMYLCASSFRTGMMNTEAFFGQGTRLTVV.

The genes are TRBV28 and TRBJ1-1; the match to TRBD1 covers 9 bases. This CDR3 region has 15 residues. Losses at the gene ends were 4 bases for V and 6 bases for J; bases not matched to a gene: 9. The germline CDR1 and CDR2 sequences are MDHEN and SYDVKM. CDR3 nucleotides: TGTGCCAGCAGTTCCGTCCCGGGACAGGGTTCTGAAGCTTTCTTT. This translates into CASSSVPGQGSEAFF.

There are a few counts of this clone. The identical CDR3 is also encoded by other nucleotide sequences in the sample. The chain recombines TRBV19 with TRBJ1-1; D is perhaps TRBD1 (5 bases). Germline CDR1 is LNHDA and CDR2 is SQIVND (reference sequence). The CDR3 totals 14 residues. Trimming took 7 bases from V and 4 from J, leaving 16 bases between them. CDR3 nucleotides: TGTGCCAGTATCCGGGGGGGTCGGGGCACTGAAGCTTTCTTT. Translating gives CASIRGGRGTEAFF.

V and J are TRBV28 and TRBJ1-2; D may be TRBD1 (6 bases). Germline lookup yields CDR1 MDHEN and CDR2 SYDVKM. Trimming left V 6 bases short and J 5 bases short, with 19 bases between. This CDR3 has 15 amino acids. The CDR3 DNA is TGTGCCAGCAGCGACCCGGACAGAACAATATATGGCTACACCTTC. It translates to CASSDPDRTIYGYTF.

This clone was detected a few times. This chain joins TRBV7-2 and TRBJ1-2; D gene unclear. CDR1 and CDR2 (germline): SGHTA, FQGNSA. The CDR3 is 14 amino acids. V was shortened by 3 bases and J by 4 bases, with 12 bases between the two germline ends. As DNA, the CDR3 is TGTGCCAGCAGCTTTTCACGGGTGGGCTATGGCTACACCTTC. This codes for CASSFSRVGYGYTF.

This rearrangement joins TRBV6-5 to TRBJ1-6, with 9 bases lining up with TRBD1. The CDR3 spans 14 residues. Trimming cost V 7 bases and J 7 bases; bases outside gene matches: 5. The germline gives CDR1 MNHEY, CDR2 SVGAGI. In nucleotides, the CDR3 is TGTGCCAGCACCGGGACAGGGAGGAATTCACCCCTCCACTTT. Protein sequence: CASTGTGRNSPLHF.

The chain carries TRBV28 and TRBJ1-6; no clear D. V was trimmed by 1 base and J by 0 bases, leaving 16 bases between them. The CDR3 sequence is 19 residues long. Germline V gives CDR1 MDHEN, CDR2 SYDVKM. CDR3 DNA sequence: TGTGCCAGCAGTTTATTTATCGGTGGTGCCGACTCCTATAATTCACCCCTCCACTTT. It encodes CASSLFIGGADSYNSPLHF.

The rearrangement uses TRBV10-3 and TRBJ2-7, with D possibly matching TRBD1 (6 bases). V dropped 2 bases and J dropped 3 bases, with 11 bases sitting between them. Germline V CDR1 and CDR2: ENHRY, SYGVKD. The CDR3 consists of 14 residues. As DNA, the CDR3 is TGTGCCATCAGTGAGGGAACAGGGCGCTACGAGCAGTACTTC. Translating gives CAISEGTGRYEQYF.

J is TRBJ1-2 and V is TRBV9, with 8 bases lining up with TRBD1. Germline values: CDR1 SGDLS, CDR2 YYNGEE. J lost 6 bases, V lost 3 bases, and 7 bases had no gene match. This CDR3 region has 14 residues. CDR3 sequence: CASSALDREDGYTF. CDR3 coding DNA: TGTGCCAGCAGCGCTCTGGACAGGGAGGATGGCTACACCTTC.

V and J are TRBV28 and TRBJ1-2; TRBD1 agrees at 10 bases. CDR3 length: 15 amino acids. Trimming took 0 bases from V and 2 from J; bases not matched to a gene: 0. The V gene's germline CDR1 is MDHEN and CDR2 SYDVKM. The CDR3 DNA follows: TGTGCCAGCAGTTTATGGGGACAGGGGAACTATGGCTACACCTTC. Protein sequence: CASSLWGQGNYGYTF.

This clone was detected a few times. V gene TRBV29-1 combines with J gene TRBJ2-3, with 12 bases lining up with TRBD2. Germline V CDR1 and CDR2: SQVTM, ANQGSEA. The CDR3 sequence is 17 residues long. V lost 4 bases and J lost 0; bases outside the gene matches: 8. CDR3 nucleotide sequence: TGCAGCGTTGGTGCTAGCGGGGGGGCCCCTAGCACAGATACGCAGTATTTT. Encoded protein: CSVGASGGAPSTDTQYF.

The chain couples TRBV2 to TRBJ1-4; the D gene is possibly TRBD1 (6 bases). The CDR3 spans 15 residues. The V and J ends lost 7 bases and 0 bases respectively, with 12 bases between them. CDR1 SNHLY and CDR2 FYNNEI come from the germline V gene. The CDR3: CASILGGATNEKLFF. Written as DNA, the CDR3 is TGTGCCAGCATTCTAGGGGGAGCAACTAATGAAAAACTGTTTTTT.

V gene TRBV6-2 or TRBV6-3 combines with J gene TRBJ1-2; 9 bases are a match to TRBD1. V shed 4 bases and J 4 bases; nucleotides not matched to a gene: 7. CDR3 length equals 15 residues. The germline gives CDR1 MNHEY, CDR2 SVGEGT. DNA of the CDR3: TGTGCCAGCAGTTTTCCGGGACAGGGTATCTATGGCTACACCTTC. Amino acids: CASSFPGQGIYGYTF.

V and J are TRBV2 and TRBJ1-2; maybe TRBD1 (5 bases). The CDR3 has 15 amino acids. V was trimmed by 3 bases and J by 4 bases, leaving 15 bases between them. CDR1 is SNHLY and CDR2 is FYNNEI in the germline V gene. Written as DNA, the CDR3 is TGTGCCAGCAGTGAGGGGGGGTCTCAGAGCTATGGCTACACCTTC. This translates into CASSEGGSQSYGYTF.

The chain employs TRBV28 and TRBJ2-3, with D hard to call. The V gene's germline CDR1 is MDHEN and CDR2 SYDVKM. CDR3 length equals 14 residues. Deletions cut 2 bases from V and 0 bases from J, with 6 bases between. CDR3 sequence reads: CASSLERSTDTQYF. In nucleotides, the CDR3 is TGTGCCAGCAGTTTAGAACGGAGCACAGATACGCAGTATTTT.

This clone appeared a single time. The V and J genes are TRBV18 and TRBJ1-2; D unresolved. V was shortened by 3 bases and J by 7 bases, with 12 bases between the two germline ends. Per the germline V gene, CDR1 is KGHSH and CDR2 is LQKENI. The CDR3 covers 13 residues. The CDR3: CASSPAGPTGYTF. In DNA form, the CDR3 reads TGTGCCAGCTCACCCGCAGGCCCGACTGGCTACACCTTC.